What follows describes a single TCR beta chain. As yet, its antigen is unknown. The sample originates from a study of T cell responses to AZD1222 COVID-19 vaccine. In the study overall: Second doses that came at about 4 or about 12 weeks were put together.

CDR3 size: 16 residues. CDR1 is SGDLS, CDR2 YYNGEE, per germline. V was pared by 7 bases and J by 1 base, with 10 bases of the junction left unmatched. The table came from immunoSEQ multiplex PCR; TCRdb's copy has only in-frame clones and leaves some out. The sample shows about 160,000 clones, roughly 90% of them seen only once. Points from the study as a whole: Repertoires were sampled only after the peak T cell response. Mapped onto spike, vaccine-associated CD4 TCRs spanned it and were dominant at 160-218 and 743-854. At baseline, just five or six AZD1222 recipients tested seropositive.

The source was peripheral blood, collected on day 0 of AZD1222 vaccination. This clonotype was sampled from an adult in good health. The V call is TRBV9, the J call TRBJ2-5; 10 nucleotides line up with TRBD2. CDR3 DNA sequence: TGTGCCAGCGCCTCCTCCGGGACTAGCGCCCAAGAGACCCAGTACTTC. This sequence encodes CASASSGTSAQETQYF.